The text below deals with one T cell receptor beta chain. Authors' analysis steps: Amplification of reference gene primers was used by the study to estimate nucleated cell counts. Produced via immunoSEQ multiplex PCR; TCRdb's table is partial and in-frame only. The V and J calls and clone size come from that table; D and trimming were worked out from the DNA. The sample has 200,000 to 250,000 clones; over 75% are singletons. This specimen belongs to a study of blood T cell repertoires in COVID-19. Study-level information: Acute and convalescent COVID-19 specimens originated in the United States, Italy and Spain. The analysed material was cDNA or gDNA that came from T cells, B-cell-depleted T cells, or PBMCs.

The CDR3 runs 15 residues. Germline CDR1 SGHRS, CDR2 YFSETQ. Trimming took 4 bases from V and 5 from J; bases not matched to a gene: 3. The V and J genes are TRBV5-1 and TRBJ2-2; 12 bases fit TRBD2. This TCR came from a man between 25 and 39 years old who had recovered from COVID-19. The sequenced sample consisted of peripheral blood. The CDR3 spells CASSRTSGDTGELFF. The CDR3 DNA sequence: TGCGCCAGCAGCAGGACTAGCGGGGATACCGGGGAGCTGTTTTTT. Drawing the rest from reference TRBV5-1 and TRBJ2-2, the complete variable domain is KAGVTQTPRYLIKTRGQQVTLSCSPISGHRSVSWYQQTPGQGLQFLFEYFSETQRNKGNFPGRFSGRQFSNSRSEMNVSTLELGDSALYLCASSRTSGDTGELFFGEGSRLTVL.